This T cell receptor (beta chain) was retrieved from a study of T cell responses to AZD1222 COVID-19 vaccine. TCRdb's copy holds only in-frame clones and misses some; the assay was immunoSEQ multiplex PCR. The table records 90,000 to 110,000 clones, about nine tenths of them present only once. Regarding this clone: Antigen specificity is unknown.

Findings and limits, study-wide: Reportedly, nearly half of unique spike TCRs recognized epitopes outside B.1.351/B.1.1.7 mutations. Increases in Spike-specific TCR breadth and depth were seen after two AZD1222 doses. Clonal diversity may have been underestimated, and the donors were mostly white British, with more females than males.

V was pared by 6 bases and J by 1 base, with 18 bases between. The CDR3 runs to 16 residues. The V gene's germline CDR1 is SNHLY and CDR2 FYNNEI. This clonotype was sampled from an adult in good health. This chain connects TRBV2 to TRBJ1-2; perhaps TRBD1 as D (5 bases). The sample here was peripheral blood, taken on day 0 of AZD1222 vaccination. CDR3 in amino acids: CASRRAGRDHNYGYTF. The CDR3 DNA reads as TGTGCCAGCAGGAGGGCAGGGAGGGACCATAACTATGGCTACACCTTC.